The clone carrying this TCR beta chain was seen a single time. The data were taken from a study of blood T cell repertoires in COVID-19. The wider study: Acute-phase and convalescent COVID-19 samples originated in the United States, Italy and Spain. Nucleic acid was either cDNA or gDNA, and it came from T cells, B-cell-depleted T cells, or PBMCs.

After removal of 2 bases from V and 7 bases from J, the junction contained 2 bases not matched to a gene. Germline assignment: CDR1 MNHEY and CDR2 SVGAGI. The CDR3 has 15 residues. Some clones are missing from TCRdb's copy, which holds only in-frame ones; the method was immunoSEQ multiplex PCR. This table holds around 73,000 clones, about four fifths found once. The clonotype comes from an older woman with acute or convalescent COVID-19. Material: peripheral blood. The V and J genes are TRBV6-5 and TRBJ1-6, with 10 bases aligning to TRBD1. The CDR3 nucleotides are TGTGCCAGCAGTTACGGACAGGGGGGGAATTCACCCCTCCACTTT. It translates to CASSYGQGGNSPLHF.